A single sample gave rise to the 17 T cell receptor beta chains below, sequenced in a study of regulatory T cells in long-lasting Graves disease. Arm-PCR of CDR3 regions and iRepertoire HTBI primers were used to build TCR beta libraries. TCRdb redid the calling of the multiplex PCR reads with MiXCR, one entry per CDR3 protein. The table lists around 420,000 distinct CDR3 sequences, about 16% of them singletons. Indicated time point: newly diagnosed GD, antithyroid drugs for less than 3 months. PBMCs provided the RNA from which the TCR library was made. The sample was peripheral blood mononuclear cells (PBMCs), taken at new diagnosis, from a patient treated with antithyroid drugs. These receptors originate from a female donor with Graves disease.

Only a few counts were recorded for this clonotype. CDR3 sequence reads: CASTESGTGILETQYF. The CDR3 coding sequence is TGCGCCAGCACCGAATCCGGGACAGGGATATTGGAGACCCAGTACTTC. This sequence joins TRBV5-1 and TRBJ2-5, with 9 positions matching TRBD1. Trimming cost V 6 bases and J 5 bases; bases outside gene matches: 14. The CDR3 contains 16 residues. Germline V CDR1 and CDR2: SGHRS, YFSETQ.

This clonotype was counted many times. V is TRBV3-1 and J is TRBJ2-1, with TRBD2 matching over 14 bases. From germline, CDR1 is LGHDT and CDR2 YNNKEL (reference sequence). Unmatched junction bases numbered 6, after V lost 6 bases and J lost 8 bases. The CDR3 totals 15 residues. The CDR3 DNA reads as TGTGCCAGCAGGCGGACTAGCGGGGGGTTCGATGAGCAGTTCTTC. Translating it yields CASRRTSGGFDEQFF.

This clonotype was counted at least ten times. This sequence joins TRBV5-6 and TRBJ1-2; possible D gene TRBD1, 5 bases. CDR1 and CDR2 (germline): SGHDT, YYEEEE. Trimming took off 3 bases at V and 7 bases at J, with 16 bases between the two ends. CDR3 length: 14 residues. The CDR3 DNA reads as TGTGCCAGCAGCTCTATCCAGGGTGAGGGTGGCTACACCTTC. Amino acid sequence: CASSSIQGEGGYTF. Full variable domain (outside the CDR3, taken from reference TRBV5-6 and TRBJ1-2): DAGVTQSPTHLIKTRGQQVTLRCSPKSGHDTVSWYQQALGQGPQFIFQYYEEEERQRGNFPDRFSGHQFPNYSSELNVNALLLGDSALYLCASSSIQGEGGYTFGSGTRLTVV.

The gene calls are TRBV7-9 and TRBJ1-1; D not resolved. There are 12 residues in the CDR3. Trimming shortened V by 1 base and J by 11 bases, and 11 bases separated the two germline ends. Germline lookup yields CDR1 SEHNR and CDR2 FQNEAQ (reference sequence). The CDR3 nucleotides read TGTGCCAGCAGCTTAGTCGGCGGGGTGGCTTTCTTT. This sequence encodes CASSLVGGVAFF.

This clonotype was seen a few times. J is TRBJ1-1 and V is TRBV20-1; the D is unclear. V lost 6 bases and J lost 6, with 11 bases in between. The CDR3 has 11 residues. Germline loops: CDR1 DFQATT, CDR2 SNEGSKA (reference sequence). The CDR3 sequence is CSAKEGAEAFF. CDR3 sequence (DNA): TGCAGTGCGAAGGAGGGAGCTGAAGCTTTCTTT.

This clonotype has at least ten counts. The chain couples TRBV28 to TRBJ1-1; 7 positions agree with TRBD1. The V gene's germline CDR1 is MDHEN and CDR2 SYDVKM. The CDR3 covers 16 residues. Trimming at V came to 2 bases and at J to 2 bases, leaving 8 bases not matched to a gene. CDR3 region: CASSLLLGGNNTEAFF. CDR3 sequence (DNA): TGTGCCAGCAGTTTACTGTTAGGGGGCAATAACACTGAAGCTTTCTTT.

This clonotype showed up many times. The chain uses TRBV27 and TRBJ1-2; D possibly corresponds to TRBD1 (5 bases). Germline-derived CDR1 and CDR2 are MNHEY and SMNVEV (reference sequence). Trimming stripped 6 bases from V and 4 bases from J, with 15 bases between. There are 14 residues in the CDR3. CDR3 sequence (DNA): TGTGCCAGCAGACAACCGGGACGTCCCTATGGCTACACCTTC. Translated: CASRQPGRPYGYTF.

This sequence joins TRBV12-3 or TRBV12-4 and TRBJ2-5, with D unresolved. V lost 4 bases and J 5 bases, leaving 8 bases between the germline ends. The CDR3 has 12 amino acids. CDR3 sequence (DNA): TGTGCCAGCAGTTCCCGGTCTGAGACCCAGTACTTC. It specifies CASSSRSETQYF.

In this sample, this clonotype turned up many times. J is TRBJ2-7 and V is TRBV6-2 or TRBV6-3, with 10 positions matching TRBD2. The J segment lost 2 bases and the V segment lost 1 base, leaving 5 bases of the junction unmatched. The CDR3 covers 16 residues. Germline-derived CDR1 and CDR2 are MNHEY and SVGEGT. The CDR3 reads CASSYWQLAGAYEQYF. The CDR3 nucleotides read TGTGCCAGCAGTTACTGGCAGCTAGCGGGGGCCTACGAGCAGTACTTC.

The chain couples TRBV5-1 to TRBJ2-7, with TRBD1 as a possible D gene (6 bases). The CDR3 length is 16 residues. V was trimmed by 4 bases and J by 0 bases, leaving 17 bases between them. Germline V gives CDR1 SGHRS, CDR2 YFSETQ. The CDR3 DNA is TGCGCCAGCAGCAAGACCGGGACAAGATTCTCCTACGAGCAGTACTTC. Its translation: CASSKTGTRFSYEQYF.

The rearrangement joins TRBV20-1 to TRBJ2-7; 7 nucleotides align to TRBD1. CDR1 DFQATT and CDR2 SNEGSKA come from the germline V gene (reference sequence). V gave up 2 bases and J gave up 3 bases; unmatched junction bases: 7. The CDR3 sequence is 14 residues long. CDR3 protein: CSARRNRGGYEQYF. CDR3 nucleotide sequence: TGCAGTGCTAGAAGGAACAGGGGTGGCTACGAGCAGTACTTC.

This clonotype has a count of ten or more. The chain carries TRBV9 and TRBJ2-1; D is perhaps TRBD1 or TRBD2 (5 bases each). The CDR3 totals 14 residues. Germline loops: CDR1 SGDLS, CDR2 YYNGEE. The V and J ends lost 3 bases and 4 bases respectively, with 11 bases between them. The CDR3 DNA reads TGTGCCAGCAGCGGGGGGACGGTTTACAATGAGCAGTTCTTC. Amino acids: CASSGGTVYNEQFF.

This clonotype was seen a few times. This chain links TRBV4-2 with TRBJ1-1, with D tentatively TRBD1 (6 bases). The germline gives CDR1 LGHNA, CDR2 YNFKEQ. This CDR3 region has 12 residues. Trimming shortened V by 3 bases and J by 10 bases, and 12 bases separated the two germline ends. CDR3 residues: CASSHGDMAAFF. CDR3 bases: TGTGCCAGCAGCCATGGGGACATGGCAGCTTTCTTT.

This clonotype has at least ten counts. V usage is TRBV28 and J usage is TRBJ1-2; D not certain. This CDR3 comprises 15 residues. Germline loops: CDR1 MDHEN, CDR2 SYDVKM. The V end was cut by 6 bases, the J end by 3 bases, with 17 bases between. CDR3 sequence: CASSTEPRMDYGYTF. The CDR3 region has the DNA TGTGCCAGCAGCACTGAGCCCAGAATGGACTATGGCTACACCTTC.

The J gene is TRBJ2-3, the V gene TRBV19, with a weak D call TRBD2 (5 bases). This CDR3 spans 13 amino acids. Germline lookup yields CDR1 LNHDA and CDR2 SQIVND (reference sequence). Trimming pared 7 bases from V and 5 bases from J, leaving 13 bases between. Here the CDR3 DNA reads TGTGCCAGTAACATCGGGGTAAGAGATACGCAGTATTTT. Translating gives CASNIGVRDTQYF.

This clonotype was counted a few times. The chain is built from TRBV2 and TRBJ2-2; 7 bases agree with TRBD1. V was pared by 6 bases and J by 6 bases, with 7 bases of the junction left unmatched. Per germline, CDR1 SNHLY and CDR2 FYNNEI. This CDR3 spans 14 amino acids. CDR3 residues: CASRGRQGAGELFF. In DNA form, the CDR3 reads TGTGCCAGCAGGGGCCGACAGGGCGCCGGGGAGCTGTTTTTT.

This clonotype was observed many times. The CDR3 is CASSLSSKQETQYF. DNA for the CDR3: TGTGCCAGCAGTTTATCCTCTAAACAAGAGACCCAGTACTTC. V is TRBV28 and J is TRBJ2-5, with D unresolved. The germline CDR1 and CDR2 sequences are MDHEN and SYDVKM. This CDR3 comprises 14 residues. Trimming removed 1 base at V and 2 bases at J, with 8 bases between.